One and the same sample provided the 31 T cell receptor beta chains below, sequenced in a study of regulatory T cells in long-lasting Graves disease. Arm-PCR with iRepertoire HTBI primers amplified the CDR3 regions for these TCR beta libraries. One entry per CDR3 protein, called by TCRdb with MiXCR from the multiplex PCR reads. The sample shows hundreds of thousands of distinct CDR3 sequences, about 20% of them seen only once. Time point here: persistent/refractory GD, antithyroid drugs over 5 years with positive TRAb. The TCR library was made from RNA that had been extracted from PBMCs in TRIzol. This sample comprised peripheral blood mononuclear cells (PBMCs), obtained when the disease was refractory, from a patient treated with antithyroid drugs. These receptor sequences come from a female donor with Graves disease.

The chain has TRBV4-3 and TRBJ2-7, with D unclear. V lost 0 bases and J 6 bases, leaving 9 bases between the germline ends. CDR1 is LGHNA and CDR2 is YSLEER in the germline V gene. This CDR3 is 13 amino acids long. CDR3 loop: CASSQEPAGEQYF. The DNA for the CDR3 is TGCGCCAGCAGCCAAGAACCCGCCGGCGAGCAGTACTTC.

This clonotype has ten or more counts. CDR3 region: CASSLGQPTGNTIYF. The CDR3 DNA follows: TGTGCCAGCAGCCTCGGACAGCCAACTGGAAACACCATATATTTT. The chain has TRBV2 and TRBJ1-3, with D tentatively TRBD1 (6 bases). The V gene lost 6 bases and the J gene lost 2 bases, with 14 bases spanning the gap. Germline CDR1 is SNHLY and CDR2 is FYNNEI. The CDR3 is 15 residues long.

This clonotype came up a few times. This rearrangement joins TRBV5-1 to TRBJ2-7, with TRBD2 identical over 11 bases. The CDR3 is 16 amino acids. Germline V CDR1 and CDR2: SGHRS, YFSETQ. The ends lost 4 bases at V and 4 bases at J; junction bases unmatched: 10. In DNA, the CDR3 is TGCGCCAGCAGCCCCGGCCCCGGGACTAGCGGATACGAGCAGTACTTC. It codes for CASSPGPGTSGYEQYF. The full variable domain, its missing parts supplied by reference TRBV5-1 and TRBJ2-7, is KAGVTQTPRYLIKTRGQQVTLSCSPISGHRSVSWYQQTPGQGLQFLFEYFSETQRNKGNFPGRFSGRQFSNSRSEMNVSTLELGDSALYLCASSPGPGTSGYEQYFGPGTRLTVT.

Ten or more counts support this clonotype. The CDR3 sequence: CSATVPGQGTYGYTF. CDR3 nucleotide sequence: TGCAGTGCTACCGTCCCGGGACAGGGAACCTATGGCTACACCTTC. The genes are TRBV20-1 and TRBJ1-2; 9 nucleotides align to TRBD1. The V gene's germline CDR1 is DFQATT and CDR2 SNEGSKA (reference sequence). The CDR3 has 15 residues. After removal of 4 bases from V and 4 bases from J, the junction contained 10 bases not matched to a gene.

At least ten counts were recorded for this clonotype. The chain uses TRBV12-3 or TRBV12-4 and TRBJ2-7; 8 positions agree with TRBD2. This CDR3 region has 14 residues. J gave up 6 bases and V 8 bases, and 12 bases lay outside the gene matches. This CDR3 is CASSRGTRFSEQYF. The CDR3 bases are TGTGCCAGCTCCCGCGGGACTAGGTTTTCCGAGCAGTACTTC.

This clonotype appeared many times. The chain combines TRBV5-1 with TRBJ1-1, with 8 nucleotides matching TRBD1. V was clipped by 7 bases and J by 4 bases; unmatched bases: 3. The germline V gene has CDR1 SGHRS and CDR2 YFSETQ. The CDR3 length is 12 residues. This chain's CDR3 is CASRQGSTEAFF. The CDR3 DNA reads as TGCGCCAGCCGACAGGGGAGCACTGAAGCTTTCTTT. Using reference TRBV5-1 and TRBJ1-1 for the parts outside the CDR3, the full variable domain is KAGVTQTPRYLIKTRGQQVTLSCSPISGHRSVSWYQQTPGQGLQFLFEYFSETQRNKGNFPGRFSGRQFSNSRSEMNVSTLELGDSALYLCASRQGSTEAFFGQGTRLTVV.

The chain recombines TRBV5-1 with TRBJ2-7; 8 nucleotides line up with TRBD2. Germline V lookup: CDR1 SGHRS, CDR2 YFSETQ. V trimming: 0 bases; J trimming: 2 bases; junction bases outside the gene matches: 4. The CDR3 length is 15 residues. CDR3: CASSLDRGGAYEQYF. The CDR3 DNA is TGCGCCAGCAGCTTGGACCGGGGGGGGGCCTACGAGCAGTACTTC.

This chain joins TRBV30 and TRBJ2-2; a weak D match, TRBD1 (6 bases). Per the germline V gene, CDR1 is GTSNPN and CDR2 is SVGIG (reference sequence). V lost 1 base and J 7 bases, leaving 7 bases between the germline ends. The CDR3 sequence is 12 residues long. CDR3 residues: CAWSGGGGELFF. The CDR3, as DNA: TGTGCCTGGAGTGGAGGGGGCGGGGAGCTGTTTTTT. Supplemented by reference TRBV30 and TRBJ2-2, the full variable domain reads SQTIHQWPATLVQPVGSPLSLECTVEGTSNPNLYWYRQAAGRGLQLLFYSVGIGQISSEVPQNLSASRPQDRQFILSSKKLLLSDSGFYLCAWSGGGGELFFGEGSRLTVL.

This clonotype was detected many times. The gene calls are TRBV2 and TRBJ2-7, with D perhaps matching TRBD1 (6 bases). Between the trimmed V and J ends, which lost 6 bases and 6 bases, there was a span of 15 bases. Germline V gives CDR1 SNHLY, CDR2 FYNNEI. The CDR3 consists of 13 residues. The CDR3 spells CASSPTQGGEQYF. The CDR3 DNA is TGTGCCAGCAGCCCCACCCAAGGGGGCGAGCAGTACTTC. The variable domain in full, completed from reference TRBV2 and TRBJ2-7, reads EPEVTQTPSHQVTQMGQEVILRCVPISNHLYFYWYRQILGQKVEFLVSFYNNEISEKSEIFDDQFSVERPDGSNFTLKIRSTKLEDSAMYFCASSPTQGGEQYFGPGTRLTVT.

In regard to this clonotype: The junction and the germline gene differ at one end; a read error may be behind it. Written as DNA, the CDR3 is TGTGCCAGCAGTTCGAGTTACGCGCAGTACTTC. It specifies CASSSSYAQYF. V and J are TRBV27 and TRBJ2-7; no clear D gene. Germline lookup yields CDR1 MNHEY and CDR2 SMNVEV (reference sequence). CDR3 length equals 11 residues.

This clonotype was seen repeatedly, ten times or more. The rearrangement joins TRBV6-1 to TRBJ2-7, with D maybe TRBD2 (6 bases). V lost 9 bases, J lost 4 bases, and 16 bases lay in between. The length of the CDR3 is 13 residues. Germline values: CDR1 MNHNS, CDR2 SASEGT. The CDR3, as DNA: TGTGCCAGTCAGATTTTGCGGGGATACGAGCAGTACTTC. Amino acid sequence: CASQILRGYEQYF.

In regard to this clonotype: Given a much more abundant clone one base away, this may be a read error. V gene TRBV2 combines with J gene TRBJ2-2; tentatively, D is TRBD1 (6 bases). The germline V gene encodes CDR1 SNHLY and CDR2 FYNNEI. Trimming removed 4 bases at V and 9 bases at J, with 15 bases between. CDR3 length: 14 amino acids. CDR3 nucleotide sequence: TGTGCCAGCAGTGGAGGGGGTGTTCACCGGGAGCTGTTTTTT. This gives the protein CASSGGGVHRELFF.

As to this clonotype: With a much larger clone just one base away, this may be a read error. This chain's CDR3 is CSARTGGGWSPPHF. CDR3 coding DNA: TGCAGTGCCAGAACAGGGGGCGGATGGTCACCCCCCCACTTT. This chain uses TRBV20-1 with TRBJ1-6; 9 bases fit TRBD1. This CDR3 comprises 14 residues. Germline loops: CDR1 DFQATT, CDR2 SNEGSKA (reference sequence).

In nucleotides, the CDR3 is TGTGCCAGCAGTGACGTTCAGGAGGGCTATGGCTACACCTTC. The encoded protein is CASSDVQEGYGYTF. The V call is TRBV6-2 or TRBV6-3, the J call TRBJ1-2; D not resolved. V was shortened by 5 bases and J by 4 bases, with 14 bases between the two germline ends. Germline CDR1 is MNHEY and CDR2 is SVGEGT. The CDR3 contains 14 residues.

The chain couples TRBV5-1 to TRBJ2-7; D possibly matches TRBD1 or TRBD2 (5 bases each). The CDR3 length is 17 residues. Germline assignment: CDR1 SGHRS and CDR2 YFSETQ. Trimming removed 4 bases from V and 0 bases from J, with 20 bases in between. The CDR3 reads CASSLPPLGDRSYEQYF. CDR3 sequence (DNA): TGCGCCAGCAGCCTCCCGCCTCTTGGGGACCGCTCCTACGAGCAGTACTTC.

This clonotype was seen only a few times. This chain links TRBV29-1 with TRBJ1-1; TRBD1 might be the D (5 bases). Germline CDR1 and CDR2: SQVTM and ANQGSEA. V lost 6 bases to trimming and J lost 1 base, with 9 bases between them. The CDR3 extends over 12 amino acids. CDR3 in amino acids: CSVSGANTEAFF. CDR3 coding DNA: TGCAGCGTCTCCGGGGCGAACACTGAAGCTTTCTTT.

V usage is TRBV7-8 and J usage is TRBJ2-7; D unresolved. V lost 1 base and J lost 4, with 17 bases in between. Germline loops: CDR1 SGHVS, CDR2 FQNEAQ. CDR3 length equals 16 residues. The CDR3 loop is CASSLGAPGLGYEQYF. Here the CDR3 DNA reads TGTGCCAGCAGCTTAGGGGCCCCAGGCTTGGGGTACGAGCAGTACTTC.

The chain links TRBV7-3 to TRBJ2-7, with a tentative D call TRBD1 (5 bases). From germline, CDR1 is SGHTA and CDR2 FQGTGA. CDR3 length: 14 amino acids. Deletions cut 0 bases from V and 6 bases from J, with 12 bases between. As DNA, the CDR3 is TGTGCCAGCAGCTTAACTCAGGGATCGGGCGAGCAGTACTTC. It codes for CASSLTQGSGEQYF.

Many counts were recorded for this clonotype. V and J are TRBV20-1 and TRBJ2-7; 8 bases align to TRBD2. The CDR3 is made up of 12 amino acids. Unmatched junction bases numbered 1, after V lost 2 bases and J lost 4 bases. The V gene's germline CDR1 is DFQATT and CDR2 SNEGSKA (reference sequence). The CDR3 protein is CSARLAGYEQYF. The CDR3 DNA is TGCAGTGCTAGACTAGCGGGTTACGAGCAGTACTTC.

This clonotype was detected ten times or more. The rearrangement uses TRBV27 and TRBJ2-5; a possible D gene is TRBD1 (6 bases). The CDR3 extends over 14 amino acids. The V and J ends lost 8 bases and 5 bases respectively, with 18 bases between them. Germline lookup yields CDR1 MNHEY and CDR2 SMNVEV (reference sequence). The chain's CDR3 is CASGHRDGPETQYF. The CDR3 region has the DNA TGTGCCAGCGGCCACAGGGATGGTCCGGAGACCCAGTACTTC.

The rearrangement links TRBV20-1 to TRBJ2-7; 12 bases agree with TRBD2. The CDR3 is made up of 18 amino acids. Trimming took 5 bases from V and 4 from J; bases not matched to a gene: 18. Germline assignment: CDR1 DFQATT and CDR2 SNEGSKA (reference sequence). The CDR3 spells CSAQQGARASGRGYEQYF. In DNA, the CDR3 is TGCAGTGCTCAACAGGGGGCGAGGGCTAGCGGGAGGGGGTACGAGCAGTACTTC.

Note on this clonotype: A read error is possible here, since a much larger clone lies one base away. This chain links TRBV6-1 with TRBJ2-5, with D possibly being TRBD1 (6 bases). The CDR3 totals 14 residues. Germline lookup yields CDR1 MNHNS and CDR2 SASEGT. CDR3 DNA: TGTGCCAGCAGACTCGGACAGCCTCAAGAGACCCAGCACTTC. It codes for CASRLGQPQETQHF.

This clonotype was observed at least ten times. The V call is TRBV20-1, the J call TRBJ1-4; D ambiguous. The CDR3 is 11 amino acids. Trimming took 3 bases from V and 7 from J, leaving 6 bases between them. Per germline, CDR1 DFQATT and CDR2 SNEGSKA (reference sequence). The CDR3 reads CSASVLEKLFF. DNA of the CDR3: TGCAGTGCTAGCGTTCTTGAAAAACTGTTTTTT.

Many counts were recorded for this clonotype. The chain carries TRBV7-2 and TRBJ1-2; 8 bases fit TRBD1. Germline V gene data show CDR1 as SGHTA and CDR2 as FQGNSA. The length of the CDR3 is 15 residues. With V trimmed by 2 bases and J by 0 bases, 2 bases remained unmatched. In nucleotides, the CDR3 is TGTGCCAGCAGCTTACAGGGGGCGCCTAACTATGGCTACACCTTC. It encodes CASSLQGAPNYGYTF.

This chain joins TRBV3-1 and TRBJ1-1, with TRBD1 as a possible D gene (5 bases). Germline CDR1 reads LGHDT; CDR2 reads YNNKEL (reference sequence). CDR3 size: 14 residues. V was clipped by 1 base and J by 5 bases, with 11 bases between them. The CDR3 reads CASSQVQGGTEAFF. Here the CDR3 DNA reads TGTGCCAGCAGCCAAGTCCAGGGTGGAACTGAAGCTTTCTTT.

This clonotype was observed many times. The CDR3 protein is CASSQEFSRARFF. In DNA form, the CDR3 reads TGTGCCAGCAGCCAAGAATTTTCGAGGGCCCGGTTTTTT. The V and J genes are TRBV3-1 and TRBJ1-4; no clear D. CDR3 length: 13 residues. Germline loops: CDR1 LGHDT, CDR2 YNNKEL (reference sequence). The ends were cut back, 0 bases at V and 16 bases at J, with 15 bases in the middle.

There are a few counts of this clonotype. The CDR3 protein is CASSQQGAWDIQYF. The CDR3 DNA reads TGTGCCAGCAGCCAACAGGGGGCATGGGACATTCAGTACTTC. The rearrangement joins TRBV6-1 to TRBJ2-4; 9 bases line up with TRBD1. With V trimmed by 6 bases and J by 8 bases, 8 bases remained unmatched. CDR1 is MNHNS and CDR2 is SASEGT in the germline V gene. The CDR3 covers 14 residues.

This clonotype was seen a handful of times. The CDR3 nucleotides read TGTGCCAGCGAGCTTAGGGCCACCGGGGAGCTGTTTTTT. It specifies CASELRATGELFF. The chain employs TRBV12-3 or TRBV12-4 and TRBJ2-2; unclear D gene. V was cut by 8 bases and J by 4 bases, with 11 bases left in between. This CDR3 is 13 amino acids long.

Turning to this clonotype: A much larger clone lies one base from this, so it may be a read error. As the CDR3 is not closed by the conserved phenylalanine or tryptophan, this likely results from a read error. The CDR3 spells CASSSNLAGVYEQYL. The CDR3 nucleotides read TGTGCCAGCAGCTCGAACCTAGCGGGGGTCTACGAGCAGTACCTC. The genes are TRBV5-4 and TRBJ2-7; 10 bases map to TRBD2. Germline CDR1 reads SGHNT; CDR2 reads YYREEE (reference sequence). V trimming: 3 bases; J trimming: 3 bases; junction bases outside the gene matches: 6. This CDR3 spans 15 amino acids.

In regard to this clonotype: At one of its ends the junction is not consistent with the germline gene, which may arise from a read error. V is TRBV12-3 or TRBV12-4 and J is TRBJ2-7, with D unresolved. The CDR3 is made up of 14 amino acids. The chain's CDR3 is CASSLQELNYEQHF. CDR3 nucleotide sequence: TGTGCCAGCAGTTTACAGGAATTGAACTACGAGCAGCACTTC.

The V and J genes are TRBV6-4 and TRBJ2-7; the match to TRBD2 covers 13 bases. CDR3 length equals 16 residues. With V trimmed by 5 bases and J by 2 bases, 6 bases remained unmatched. CDR1 MRHNA and CDR2 SNTAGT come from the germline V gene. In DNA form, the CDR3 reads TGTGCCAGCAGTTTATCGGGACTAGCGGGACCCTACGAGCAGTACTTC. It translates to CASSLSGLAGPYEQYF.